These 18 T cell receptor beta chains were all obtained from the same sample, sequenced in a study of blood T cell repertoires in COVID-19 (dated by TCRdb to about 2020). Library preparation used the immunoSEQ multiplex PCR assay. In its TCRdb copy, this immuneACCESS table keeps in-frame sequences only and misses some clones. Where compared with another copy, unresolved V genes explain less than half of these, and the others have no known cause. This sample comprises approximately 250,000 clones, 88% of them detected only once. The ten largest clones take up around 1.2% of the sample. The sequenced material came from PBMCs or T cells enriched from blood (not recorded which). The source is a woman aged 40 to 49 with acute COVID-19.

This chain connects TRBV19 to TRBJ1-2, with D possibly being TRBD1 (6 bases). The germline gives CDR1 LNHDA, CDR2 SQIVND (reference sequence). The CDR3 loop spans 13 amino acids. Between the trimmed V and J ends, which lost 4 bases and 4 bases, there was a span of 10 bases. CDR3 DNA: TGTGCCAGTAGTAAAGGACAGCCCTATGGCTACACCTTC. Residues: CASSKGQPYGYTF.

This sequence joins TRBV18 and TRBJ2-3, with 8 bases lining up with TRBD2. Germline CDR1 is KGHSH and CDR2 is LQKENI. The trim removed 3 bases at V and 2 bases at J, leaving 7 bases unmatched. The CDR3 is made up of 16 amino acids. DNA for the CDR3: TGTGCCAGCTCACCGTCGCAAGCGGGAGCCACAGATACGCAGTATTTT. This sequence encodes CASSPSQAGATDTQYF.

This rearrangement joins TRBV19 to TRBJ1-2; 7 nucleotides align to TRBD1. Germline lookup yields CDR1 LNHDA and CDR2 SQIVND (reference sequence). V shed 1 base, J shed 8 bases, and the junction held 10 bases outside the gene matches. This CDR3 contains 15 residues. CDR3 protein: CASSIAGQGVWGYTF. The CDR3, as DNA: TGTGCCAGTAGTATAGCAGGGCAGGGGGTATGGGGCTACACCTTC.

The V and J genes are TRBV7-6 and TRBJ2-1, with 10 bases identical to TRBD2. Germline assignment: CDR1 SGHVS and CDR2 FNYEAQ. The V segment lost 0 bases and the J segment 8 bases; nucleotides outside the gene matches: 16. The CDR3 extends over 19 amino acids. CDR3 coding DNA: TGTGCCAGCAGCTTAGCGAGTTTACCCCAACAGCGGGAGGGCTATGAGCAGTTCTTC. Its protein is CASSLASLPQQREGYEQFF. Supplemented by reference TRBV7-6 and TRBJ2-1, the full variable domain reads GAGVSQSPRYKVTKRGQDVALRCDPISGHVSLYWYRQALGQGPEFLTYFNYEAQQDKSGLPNDRFSAERPEGSISTLTIQRTEQRDSAMYRCASSLASLPQQREGYEQFFGPGTRLTVL.

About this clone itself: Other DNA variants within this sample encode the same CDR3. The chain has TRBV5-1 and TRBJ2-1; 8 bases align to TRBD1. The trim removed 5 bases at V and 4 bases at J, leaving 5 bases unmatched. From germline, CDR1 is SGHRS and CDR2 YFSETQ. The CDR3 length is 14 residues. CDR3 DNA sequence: TGCGCCAGCAGTGGTCAGGGGGCTTACAATGAGCAGTTCTTC. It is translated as CASSGQGAYNEQFF.

This CDR3 reads CATSRGQPISDGYTF. The DNA of the CDR3 is TGTGCCACCAGCAGAGGACAACCGATCTCTGATGGCTACACCTTC. The rearrangement uses TRBV15 and TRBJ1-2; D unclear. The CDR3 spans 15 residues. Germline assignment: CDR1 LNHNV and CDR2 YYDKDF (reference sequence). Deletions cut 1 base from V and 6 bases from J, with 15 bases between.

CDR3 in DNA: TGTGCCAGCAGCTCGGGACAGGGGGCGCCTTTGGTCGGTGGCTACACCTTC. Translating it yields CASSSGQGAPLVGGYTF. The chain has TRBV5-4 and TRBJ1-2; TRBD1 agrees at 12 bases. The CDR3 extends over 17 amino acids. The J segment lost 7 bases and the V segment lost 3 bases, leaving 13 bases of the junction unmatched. Germline V gene sequence: CDR1 SGHNT, CDR2 YYREEE (reference sequence).

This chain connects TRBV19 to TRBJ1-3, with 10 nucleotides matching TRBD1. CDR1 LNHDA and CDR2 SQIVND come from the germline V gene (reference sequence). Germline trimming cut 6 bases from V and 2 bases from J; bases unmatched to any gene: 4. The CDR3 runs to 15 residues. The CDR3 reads CASSRTGGAGNTIYF. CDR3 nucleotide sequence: TGTGCCAGTAGCCGGACAGGGGGTGCTGGAAACACCATATATTTT.

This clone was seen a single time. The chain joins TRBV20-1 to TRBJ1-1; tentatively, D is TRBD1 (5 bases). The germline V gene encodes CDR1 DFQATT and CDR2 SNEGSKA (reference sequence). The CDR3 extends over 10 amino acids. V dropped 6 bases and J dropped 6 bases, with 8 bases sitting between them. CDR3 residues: CSASRAEAFF. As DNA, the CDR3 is TGCAGTGCGAGCAGGGCTGAAGCTTTCTTT.

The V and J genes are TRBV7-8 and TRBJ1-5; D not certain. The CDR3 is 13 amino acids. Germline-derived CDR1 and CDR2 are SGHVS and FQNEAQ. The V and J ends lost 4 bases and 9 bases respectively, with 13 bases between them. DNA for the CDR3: TGTGCCAGCAGCTCCCGCAGCCGGGGGCCCCAGCATTTT. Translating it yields CASSSRSRGPQHF. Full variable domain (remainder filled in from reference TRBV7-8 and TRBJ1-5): GAGVSQSPRYKVAKRGQDVALRCDPISGHVSLFWYQQALGQGPEFLTYFQNEAQLDKSGLPSDRFFAERPEGSVSTLKIQRTQQEDSAVYLCASSSRSRGPQHFGDGTRLSIL.

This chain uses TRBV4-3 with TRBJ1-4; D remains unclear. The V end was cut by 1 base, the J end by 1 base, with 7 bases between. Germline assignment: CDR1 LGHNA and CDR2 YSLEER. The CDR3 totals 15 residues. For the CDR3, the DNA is TGCGCCAGCAGCCAAGTTCGTGTAACTAATGAAAAACTGTTTTTT. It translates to CASSQVRVTNEKLFF.

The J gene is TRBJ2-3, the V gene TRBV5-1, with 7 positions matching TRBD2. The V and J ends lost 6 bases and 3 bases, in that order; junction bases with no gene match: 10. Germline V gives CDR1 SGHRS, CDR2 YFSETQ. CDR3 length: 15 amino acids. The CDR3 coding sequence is TGCGCCAGCATGCTAACTAGCGCGAATACAGATACGCAGTATTTT. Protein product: CASMLTSANTDTQYF.

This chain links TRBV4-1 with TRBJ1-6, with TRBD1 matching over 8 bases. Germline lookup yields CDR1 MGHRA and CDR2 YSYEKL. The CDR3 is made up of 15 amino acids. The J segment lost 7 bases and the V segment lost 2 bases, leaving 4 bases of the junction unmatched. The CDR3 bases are TGCGCCAGCAGCCAATCTGGACAGGGAAATTCACCCCTCCACTTT. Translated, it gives CASSQSGQGNSPLHF.

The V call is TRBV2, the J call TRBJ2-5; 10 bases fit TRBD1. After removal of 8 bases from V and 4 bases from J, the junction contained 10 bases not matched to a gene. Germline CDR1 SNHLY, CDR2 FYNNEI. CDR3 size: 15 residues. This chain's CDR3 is CASVAKTGGIETQYF. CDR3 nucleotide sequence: TGTGCCAGCGTAGCTAAGACAGGGGGCATAGAGACCCAGTACTTC.

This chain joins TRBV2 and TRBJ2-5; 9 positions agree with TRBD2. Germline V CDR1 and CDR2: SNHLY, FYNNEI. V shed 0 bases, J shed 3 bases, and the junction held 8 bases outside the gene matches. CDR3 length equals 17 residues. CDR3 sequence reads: CASSEASGSGNKETQYF. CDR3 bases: TGTGCCAGCAGTGAAGCTAGCGGGAGTGGGAATAAAGAGACCCAGTACTTC.

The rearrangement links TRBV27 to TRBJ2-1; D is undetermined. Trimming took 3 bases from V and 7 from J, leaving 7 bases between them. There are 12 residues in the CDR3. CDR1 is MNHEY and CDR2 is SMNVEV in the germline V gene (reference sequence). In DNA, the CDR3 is TGTGCCAGCAGTTTGGCGGATAATGAGCAGTTCTTC. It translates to CASSLADNEQFF.

The CDR3 sequence is CATSDRENTIYF. CDR3 coding DNA: TGTGCCACCAGTGACAGGGAAAACACCATATATTTT. The chain carries TRBV24-1 and TRBJ1-3; D may be TRBD1 (5 bases). From germline, CDR1 is KGHDR and CDR2 SFDVKD. The ends were cut back, 4 bases at V and 6 bases at J, with 6 bases in the middle. The CDR3 extends over 12 amino acids.

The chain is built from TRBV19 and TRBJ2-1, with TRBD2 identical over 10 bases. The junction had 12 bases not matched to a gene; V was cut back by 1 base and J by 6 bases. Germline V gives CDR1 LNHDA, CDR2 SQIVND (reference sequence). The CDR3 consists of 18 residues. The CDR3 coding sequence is TGTGCCAGTAGTATAGGAGCTAGCGGGAGACTTCGAACCAATGAGCAGTTCTTC. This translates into CASSIGASGRLRTNEQFF.